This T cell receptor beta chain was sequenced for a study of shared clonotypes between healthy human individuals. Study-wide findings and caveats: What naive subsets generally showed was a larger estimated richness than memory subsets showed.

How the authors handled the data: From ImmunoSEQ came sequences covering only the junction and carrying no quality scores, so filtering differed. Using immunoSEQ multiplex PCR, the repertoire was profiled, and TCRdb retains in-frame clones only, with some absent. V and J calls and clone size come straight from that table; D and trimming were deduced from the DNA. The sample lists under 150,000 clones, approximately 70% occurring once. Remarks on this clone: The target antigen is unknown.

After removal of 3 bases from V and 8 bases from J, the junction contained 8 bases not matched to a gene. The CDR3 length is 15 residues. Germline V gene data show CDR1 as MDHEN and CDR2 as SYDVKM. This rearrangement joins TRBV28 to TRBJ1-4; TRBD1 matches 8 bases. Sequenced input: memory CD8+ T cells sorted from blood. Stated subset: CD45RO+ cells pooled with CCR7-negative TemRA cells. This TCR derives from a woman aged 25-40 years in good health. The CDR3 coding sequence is TGTGCCAGCAGTTTGCCCCTGACAGGGGCCGAAAAACTGTTTTTT. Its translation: CASSLPLTGAEKLFF. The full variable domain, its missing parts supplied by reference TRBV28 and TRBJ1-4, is DVKVTQSSRYLVKRTGEKVFLECVQDMDHENMFWYRQDPGLGLRLIYFSYDVKMKEKGDIPEGYSVSREKKERFSLILESASTNQTSMYLCASSLPLTGAEKLFFGSGTQLSVL.